The clone carrying this TCR beta chain was observed many times. Its antigen is as yet unknown. The sample is drawn from a study of response to subunit inactivated influenza vaccine. Findings of the study overall: Only a handful of new T cells, the authors suggested, are recruited with each seasonal influenza vaccination.

TCRdb recomputed calls from the RT-PCR reads with MiXCR, one row per CDR3 protein. In the table there are about 160,000 distinct CDR3 sequences, roughly 10% of which are singletons. The CDR3 covers 15 residues. The germline V and J ends were trimmed by 5 bases and 0 bases, with 14 bases remaining between them. CDR1 and CDR2 (germline): SEHNR, FQNEAQ (reference sequence). The genes are TRBV7-9 and TRBJ2-7; D may match TRBD1 or TRBD2 (5 bases each). The sequencing here drew on CD8+ T cells sorted from PBMCs, taken approximately 25 months after vaccination. The TCR sequence derives from a man between 50 and 70 years old who received an inactivated influenza vaccine. In nucleotides, the CDR3 is TGTGCCAGCAGCCCACCCGCCGGGGCCTCCTACGAGCAGTACTTC. Amino acids: CASSPPAGASYEQYF. Full variable domain (outside the CDR3, taken from reference TRBV7-9 and TRBJ2-7): DTGVSQNPRHKITKRGQNVTFRCDPISEHNRLYWYRQTLGQGPEFLTYFQNEAQLEKSRLLSDRFSAERPKGSFSTLEIQRTEQGDSAMYLCASSPPAGASYEQYFGPGTRLTVT.